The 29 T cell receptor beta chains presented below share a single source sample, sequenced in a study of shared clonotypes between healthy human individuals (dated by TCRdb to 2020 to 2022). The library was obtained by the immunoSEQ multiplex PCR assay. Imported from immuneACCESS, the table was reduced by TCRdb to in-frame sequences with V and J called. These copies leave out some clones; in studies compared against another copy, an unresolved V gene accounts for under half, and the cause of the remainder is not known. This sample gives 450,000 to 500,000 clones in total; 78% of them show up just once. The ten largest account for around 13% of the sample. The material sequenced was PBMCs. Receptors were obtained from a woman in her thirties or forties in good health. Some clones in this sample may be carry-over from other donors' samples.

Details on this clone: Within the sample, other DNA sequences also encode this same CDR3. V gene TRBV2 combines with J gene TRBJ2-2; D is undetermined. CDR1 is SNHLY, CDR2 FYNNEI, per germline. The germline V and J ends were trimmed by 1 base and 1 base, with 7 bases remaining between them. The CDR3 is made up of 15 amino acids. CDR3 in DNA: TGTGCCAGCAGTGAAGGTAGAGGGAACACCGGGGAGCTGTTTTTT. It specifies CASSEGRGNTGELFF.

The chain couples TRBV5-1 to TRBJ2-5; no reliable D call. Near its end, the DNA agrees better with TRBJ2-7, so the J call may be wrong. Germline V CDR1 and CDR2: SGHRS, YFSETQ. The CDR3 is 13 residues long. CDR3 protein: CASSLGSTYEQYF. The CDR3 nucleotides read TGCGCCAGCAGCTTGGGCAGCACCTACGAGCAGTACTTC.

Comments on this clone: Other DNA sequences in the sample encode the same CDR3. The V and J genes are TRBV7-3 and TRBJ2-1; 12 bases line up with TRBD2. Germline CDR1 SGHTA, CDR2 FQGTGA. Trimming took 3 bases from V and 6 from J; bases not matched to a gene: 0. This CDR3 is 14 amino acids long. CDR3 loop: CASSLTSGGNEQFF. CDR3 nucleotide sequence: TGTGCCAGCAGCTTGACTAGCGGGGGCAATGAGCAGTTCTTC.

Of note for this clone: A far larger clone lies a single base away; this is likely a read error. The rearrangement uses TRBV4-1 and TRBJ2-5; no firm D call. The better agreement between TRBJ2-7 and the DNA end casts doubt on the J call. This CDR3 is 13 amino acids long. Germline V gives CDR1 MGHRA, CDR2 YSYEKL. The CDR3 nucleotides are TGCGCCAGCGGCCAAGTAGGTGGCTACGAGCAGTACTTC. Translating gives CASGQVGGYEQYF.

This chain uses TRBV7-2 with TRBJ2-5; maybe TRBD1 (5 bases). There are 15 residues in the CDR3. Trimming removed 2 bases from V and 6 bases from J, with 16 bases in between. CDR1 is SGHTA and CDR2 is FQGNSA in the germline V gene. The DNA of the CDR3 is TGTGCCAGCAGCTTAAACGCGCAGGGTTCGAAGACCCAGTACTTC. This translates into CASSLNAQGSKTQYF.

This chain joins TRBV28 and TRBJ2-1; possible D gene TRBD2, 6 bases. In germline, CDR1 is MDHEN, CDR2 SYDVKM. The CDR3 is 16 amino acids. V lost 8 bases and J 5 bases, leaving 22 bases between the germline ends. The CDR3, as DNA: TGTGCCAGCGGACCTCTAGGCGGGGCAAGAAACAATGAGCAGTTCTTC. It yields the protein CASGPLGGARNNEQFF.

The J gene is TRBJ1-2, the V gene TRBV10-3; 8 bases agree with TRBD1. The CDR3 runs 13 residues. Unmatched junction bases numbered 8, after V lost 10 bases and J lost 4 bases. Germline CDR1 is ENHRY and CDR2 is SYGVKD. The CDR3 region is CATSVGQVYGYTF. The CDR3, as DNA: TGTGCCACATCGGTGGGACAGGTCTATGGCTACACCTTC.

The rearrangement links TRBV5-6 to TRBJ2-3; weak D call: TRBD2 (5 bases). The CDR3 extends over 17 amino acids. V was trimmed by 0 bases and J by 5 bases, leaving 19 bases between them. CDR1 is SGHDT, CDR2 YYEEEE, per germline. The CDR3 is CASSLVLDYSAGDTQYF. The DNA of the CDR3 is TGTGCCAGCAGCTTGGTTCTAGACTACTCTGCAGGAGATACGCAGTATTTT.

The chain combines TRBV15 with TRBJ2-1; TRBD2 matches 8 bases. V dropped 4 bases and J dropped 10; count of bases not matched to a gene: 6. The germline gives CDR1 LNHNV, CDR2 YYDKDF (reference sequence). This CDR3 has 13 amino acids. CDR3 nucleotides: TGTGCCACCAGCAATACTATAGCGGGAGAGCAGTTCTTC. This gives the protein CATSNTIAGEQFF.

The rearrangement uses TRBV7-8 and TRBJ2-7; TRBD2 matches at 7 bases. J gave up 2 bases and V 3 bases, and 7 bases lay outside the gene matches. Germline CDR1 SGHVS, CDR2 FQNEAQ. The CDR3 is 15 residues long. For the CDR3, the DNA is TGTGCCAGCAGCTTGAAGCGGGGCGAGGCCTACGAGCAGTACTTC. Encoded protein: CASSLKRGEAYEQYF.

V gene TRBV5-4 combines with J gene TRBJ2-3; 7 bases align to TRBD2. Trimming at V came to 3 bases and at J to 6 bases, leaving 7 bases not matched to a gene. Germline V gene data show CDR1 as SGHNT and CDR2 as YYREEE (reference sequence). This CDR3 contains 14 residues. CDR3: CASSSSGAGDTQYF. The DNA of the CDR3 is TGTGCCAGCAGCTCAAGCGGGGCGGGGGATACGCAGTATTTT.

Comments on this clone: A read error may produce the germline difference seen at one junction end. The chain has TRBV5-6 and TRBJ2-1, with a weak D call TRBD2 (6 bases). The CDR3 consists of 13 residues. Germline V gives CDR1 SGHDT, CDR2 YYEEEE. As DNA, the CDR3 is TGTGCCAGCAGCCCTGGGACTTCCCGGACGGGGATCTTC. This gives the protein CASSPGTSRTGIF.

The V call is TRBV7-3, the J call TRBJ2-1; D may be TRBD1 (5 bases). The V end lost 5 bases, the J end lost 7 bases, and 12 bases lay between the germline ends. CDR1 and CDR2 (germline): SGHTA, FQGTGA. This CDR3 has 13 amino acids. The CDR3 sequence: CASSMDMRNEQFF. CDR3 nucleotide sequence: TGTGCCAGCAGCATGGACATGCGGAATGAGCAGTTCTTC.

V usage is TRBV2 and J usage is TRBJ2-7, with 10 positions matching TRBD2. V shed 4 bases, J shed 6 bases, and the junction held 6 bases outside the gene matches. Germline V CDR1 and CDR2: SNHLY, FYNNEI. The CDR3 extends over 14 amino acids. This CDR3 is CASSVEREGVEQYF. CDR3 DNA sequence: TGTGCCAGCAGTGTGGAGCGGGAGGGGGTCGAGCAGTACTTC.

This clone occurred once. The CDR3 region is CASRTNRGGEQYF. The CDR3 nucleotides are TGTGCCAGCAGAACCAACAGGGGAGGAGAGCAGTACTTC. The chain employs TRBV27 and TRBJ2-7; D might be TRBD1 (7 bases). Germline-derived CDR1 and CDR2 are MNHEY and SMNVEV (reference sequence). V was shortened by 6 bases and J by 7 bases, with 16 bases between the two germline ends. The CDR3 is 13 residues long.

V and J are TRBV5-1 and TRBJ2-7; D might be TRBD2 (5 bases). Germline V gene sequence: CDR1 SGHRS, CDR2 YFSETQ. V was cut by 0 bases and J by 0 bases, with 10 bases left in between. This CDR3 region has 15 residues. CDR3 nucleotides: TGCGCCAGCAGCTTGGAGCCGGGGAGCTCCTACGAGCAGTACTTC. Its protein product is CASSLEPGSSYEQYF.

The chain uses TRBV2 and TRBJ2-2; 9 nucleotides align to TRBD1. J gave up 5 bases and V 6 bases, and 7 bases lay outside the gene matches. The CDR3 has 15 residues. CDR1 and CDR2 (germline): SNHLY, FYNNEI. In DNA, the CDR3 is TGTGCCAGCAGAAGGGACAGGGCGGGGACCGGGGAGCTGTTTTTT. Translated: CASRRDRAGTGELFF.

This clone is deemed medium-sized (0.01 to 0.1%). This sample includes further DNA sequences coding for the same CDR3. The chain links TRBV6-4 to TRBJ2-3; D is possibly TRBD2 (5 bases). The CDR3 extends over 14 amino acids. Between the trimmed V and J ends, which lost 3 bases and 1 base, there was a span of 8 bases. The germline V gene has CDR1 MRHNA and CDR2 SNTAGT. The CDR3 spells CASSDKGGTDTQYF. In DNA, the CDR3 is TGTGCCAGCAGTGATAAGGGAGGCACAGATACGCAGTATTTT.

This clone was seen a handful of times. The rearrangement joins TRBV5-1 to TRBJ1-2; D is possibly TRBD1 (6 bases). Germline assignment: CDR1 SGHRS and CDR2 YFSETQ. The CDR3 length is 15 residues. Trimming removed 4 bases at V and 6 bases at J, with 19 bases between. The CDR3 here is CASSPEGHQLDGYTF. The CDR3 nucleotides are TGCGCCAGCAGCCCGGAGGGACACCAACTAGATGGCTACACCTTC.

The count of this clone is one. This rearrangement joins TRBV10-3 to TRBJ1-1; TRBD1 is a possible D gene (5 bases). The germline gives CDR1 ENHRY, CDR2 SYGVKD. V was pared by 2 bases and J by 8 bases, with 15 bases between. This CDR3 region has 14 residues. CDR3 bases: TGTGCCATCAGTGAGAGGGCCACGCAGGGAGAAGCTTTCTTT. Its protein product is CAISERATQGEAFF.

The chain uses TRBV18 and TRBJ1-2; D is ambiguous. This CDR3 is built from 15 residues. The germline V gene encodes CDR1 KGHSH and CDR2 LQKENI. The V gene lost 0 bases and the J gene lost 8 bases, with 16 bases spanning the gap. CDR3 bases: TGTGCCAGCTCACCACCGCAGGTTAATCGAATCGGCTACACCTTC. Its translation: CASSPPQVNRIGYTF.

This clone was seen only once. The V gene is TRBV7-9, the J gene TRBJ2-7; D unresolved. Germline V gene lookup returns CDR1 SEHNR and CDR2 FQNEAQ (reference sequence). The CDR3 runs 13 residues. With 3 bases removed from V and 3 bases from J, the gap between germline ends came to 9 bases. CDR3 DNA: TGTGCCAGCAGCTTGGGTCCCGACTACGAGCAGTACTTC. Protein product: CASSLGPDYEQYF.

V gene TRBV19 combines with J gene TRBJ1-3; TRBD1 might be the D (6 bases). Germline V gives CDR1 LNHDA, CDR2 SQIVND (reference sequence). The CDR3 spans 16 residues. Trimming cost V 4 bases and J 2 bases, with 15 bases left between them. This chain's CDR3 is CASSSPGASPGNTIYF. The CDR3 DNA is TGTGCCAGTAGTAGCCCGGGGGCGAGCCCTGGAAACACCATATATTTT.

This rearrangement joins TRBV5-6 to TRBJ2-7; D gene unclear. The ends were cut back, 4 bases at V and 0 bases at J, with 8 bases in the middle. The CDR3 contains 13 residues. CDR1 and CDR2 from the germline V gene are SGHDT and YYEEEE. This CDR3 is CASSLPSSYEQYF. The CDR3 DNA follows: TGTGCCAGCAGCCTTCCCAGCTCCTACGAGCAGTACTTC.

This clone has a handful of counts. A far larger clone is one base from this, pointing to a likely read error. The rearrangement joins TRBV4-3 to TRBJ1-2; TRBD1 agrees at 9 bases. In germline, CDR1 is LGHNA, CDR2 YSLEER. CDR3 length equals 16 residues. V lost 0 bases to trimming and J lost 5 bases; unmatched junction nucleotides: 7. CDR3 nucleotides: TGCGCCAGCAGCCAAGACTTTGGGGACAGGGATTATGGCTACACCTTC. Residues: CASSQDFGDRDYGYTF.

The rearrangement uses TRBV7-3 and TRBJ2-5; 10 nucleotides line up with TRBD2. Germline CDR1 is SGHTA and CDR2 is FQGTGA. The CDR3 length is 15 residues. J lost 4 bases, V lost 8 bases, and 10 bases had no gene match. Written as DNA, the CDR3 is TGTGCCAGCGGTCTAGCGGGAGTTATGGGAGAGACCCAGTACTTC. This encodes CASGLAGVMGETQYF.

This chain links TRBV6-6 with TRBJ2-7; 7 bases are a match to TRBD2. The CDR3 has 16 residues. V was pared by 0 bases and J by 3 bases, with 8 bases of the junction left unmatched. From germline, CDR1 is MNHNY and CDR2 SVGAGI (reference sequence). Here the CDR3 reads CASSYSSRRGIYEQYF. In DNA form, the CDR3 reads TGTGCCAGCAGTTACTCAAGCAGGCGGGGGATCTACGAGCAGTACTTC.

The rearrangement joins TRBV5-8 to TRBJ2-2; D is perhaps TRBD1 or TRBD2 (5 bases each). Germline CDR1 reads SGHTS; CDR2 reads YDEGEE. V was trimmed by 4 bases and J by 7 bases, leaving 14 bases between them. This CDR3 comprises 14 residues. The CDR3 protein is CASSLWGTGGELFF. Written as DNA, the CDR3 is TGTGCCAGCAGCCTATGGGGGACGGGCGGGGAGCTGTTTTTT.

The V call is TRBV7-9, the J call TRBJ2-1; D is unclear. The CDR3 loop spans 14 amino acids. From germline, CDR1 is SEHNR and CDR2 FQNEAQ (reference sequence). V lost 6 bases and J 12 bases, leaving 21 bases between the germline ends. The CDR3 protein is CASSSPGHADGQFF. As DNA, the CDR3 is TGTGCCAGCAGTTCTCCAGGCCACGCCGATGGGCAGTTCTTC. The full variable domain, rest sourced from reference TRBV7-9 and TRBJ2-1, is DTGVSQNPRHKITKRGQNVTFRCDPISEHNRLYWYRQTLGQGPEFLTYFQNEAQLEKSRLLSDRFSAERPKGSFSTLEIQRTEQGDSAMYLCASSSPGHADGQFFGPGTRLTVL.